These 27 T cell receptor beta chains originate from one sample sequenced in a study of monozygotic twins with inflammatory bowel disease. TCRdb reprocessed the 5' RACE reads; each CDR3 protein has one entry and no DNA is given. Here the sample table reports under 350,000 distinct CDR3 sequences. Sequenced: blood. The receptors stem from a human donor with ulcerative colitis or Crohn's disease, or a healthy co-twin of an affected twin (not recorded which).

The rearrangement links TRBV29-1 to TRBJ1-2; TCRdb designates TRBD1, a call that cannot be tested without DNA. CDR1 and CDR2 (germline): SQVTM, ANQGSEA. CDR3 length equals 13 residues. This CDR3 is CSAQVQGHYGYTF.

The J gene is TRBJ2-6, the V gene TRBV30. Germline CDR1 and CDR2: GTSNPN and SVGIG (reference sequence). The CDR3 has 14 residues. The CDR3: CAWSWITGANVLTF.

CDR3 in amino acids: CSAPGLNRNADTQYF. The rearrangement links TRBV20-1 to TRBJ2-3; TCRdb reports TRBD2, a call that lacks DNA to check it against. Germline V gene data show CDR1 as DFQATT and CDR2 as SNEGSKA (reference sequence). The CDR3 is made up of 15 amino acids.

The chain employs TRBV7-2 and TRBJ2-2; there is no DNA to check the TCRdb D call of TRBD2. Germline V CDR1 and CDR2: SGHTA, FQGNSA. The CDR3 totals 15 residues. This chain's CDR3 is CASSFQRDGIGELFF.

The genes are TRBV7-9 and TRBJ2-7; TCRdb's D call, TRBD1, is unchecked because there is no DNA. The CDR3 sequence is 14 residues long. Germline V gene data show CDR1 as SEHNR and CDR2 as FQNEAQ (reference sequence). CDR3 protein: CASRPDSPIYEQYF.

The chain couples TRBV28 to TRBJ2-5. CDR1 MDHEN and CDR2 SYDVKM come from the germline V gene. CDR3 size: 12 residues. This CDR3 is CASSLWQETQYF.

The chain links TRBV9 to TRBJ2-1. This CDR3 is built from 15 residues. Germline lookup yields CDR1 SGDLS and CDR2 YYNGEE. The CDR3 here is CASSVGLTSYNEQFF.

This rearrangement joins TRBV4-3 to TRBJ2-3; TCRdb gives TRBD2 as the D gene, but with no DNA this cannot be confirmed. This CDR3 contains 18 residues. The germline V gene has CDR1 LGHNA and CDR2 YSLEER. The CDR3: CASSQEVAGSWRTDTQYF.

Here the CDR3 reads CASSLLDSWGLAPNTGELFF. The rearrangement links TRBV27 to TRBJ2-2; TCRdb's D gene call, TRBD2, goes unchecked for lack of DNA. The CDR3 totals 20 residues. Germline CDR1 and CDR2: MNHEY and SMNVEV (reference sequence).

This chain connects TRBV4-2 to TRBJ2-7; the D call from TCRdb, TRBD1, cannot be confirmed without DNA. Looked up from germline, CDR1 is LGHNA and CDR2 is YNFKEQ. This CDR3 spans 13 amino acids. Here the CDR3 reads CASSQDWGTEQYF.

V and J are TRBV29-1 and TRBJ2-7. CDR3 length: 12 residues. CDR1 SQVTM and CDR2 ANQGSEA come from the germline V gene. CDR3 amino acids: CSVGGTTYEQYF.

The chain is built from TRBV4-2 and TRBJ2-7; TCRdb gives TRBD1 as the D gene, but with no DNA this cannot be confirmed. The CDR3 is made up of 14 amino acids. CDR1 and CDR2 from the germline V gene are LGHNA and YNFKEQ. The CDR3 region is CASSQVSQGDEQYF.

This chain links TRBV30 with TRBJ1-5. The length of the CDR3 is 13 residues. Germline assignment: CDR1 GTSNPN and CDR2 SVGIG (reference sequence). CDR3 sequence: CAWSGQGQQPQHF. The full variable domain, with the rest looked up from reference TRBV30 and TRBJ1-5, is SQTIHQWPATLVQPVGSPLSLECTVEGTSNPNLYWYRQAAGRGLQLLFYSVGIGQISSEVPQNLSASRPQDRQFILSSKKLLLSDSGFYLCAWSGQGQQPQHFGDGTRLSIL.

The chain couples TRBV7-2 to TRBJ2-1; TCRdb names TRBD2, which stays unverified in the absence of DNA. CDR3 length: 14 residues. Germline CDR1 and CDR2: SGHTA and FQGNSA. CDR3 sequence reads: CASSSAGLANEQFF. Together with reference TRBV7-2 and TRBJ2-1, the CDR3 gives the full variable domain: GAGVSQSPSNKVTEKGKDVELRCDPISGHTALYWYRQSLGQGLEFLIYFQGNSAPDKSGLPSDRFSAERTGGSVSTLTIQRTQQEDSAVYLCASSSAGLANEQFFGPGTRLTVL.

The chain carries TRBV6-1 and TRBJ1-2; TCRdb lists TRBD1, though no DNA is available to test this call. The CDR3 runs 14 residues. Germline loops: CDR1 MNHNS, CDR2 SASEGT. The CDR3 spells CASREPGQNYGYTF.

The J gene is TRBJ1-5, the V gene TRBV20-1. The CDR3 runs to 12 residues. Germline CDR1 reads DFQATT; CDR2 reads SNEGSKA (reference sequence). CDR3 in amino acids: CSAKDGNRPQHF.

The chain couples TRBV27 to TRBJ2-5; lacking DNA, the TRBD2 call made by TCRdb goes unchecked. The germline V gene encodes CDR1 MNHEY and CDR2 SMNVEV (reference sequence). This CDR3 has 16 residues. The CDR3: CASSTGLAGGRETQYF.

The CDR3 loop is CASSPGDRASQPQHF. The rearrangement uses TRBV6-2 or TRBV6-3 and TRBJ1-5; TCRdb gives TRBD1 as the D gene, but with no DNA this cannot be confirmed. The CDR3 spans 15 residues. Per germline, CDR1 MNHEY and CDR2 SVGEGT.

CDR3 residues: CASSFKGQGTDTQYF. The chain carries TRBV7-8 and TRBJ2-3; no DNA is available, so the TRBD1 call from TCRdb remains unchecked. Germline loops: CDR1 SGHVS, CDR2 FQNEAQ. This CDR3 spans 15 amino acids.

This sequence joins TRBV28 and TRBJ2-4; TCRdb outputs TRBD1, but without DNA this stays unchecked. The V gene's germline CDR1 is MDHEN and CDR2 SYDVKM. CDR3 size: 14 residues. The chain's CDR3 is CASSHKRGFHIQYF. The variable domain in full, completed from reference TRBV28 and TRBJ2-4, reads DVKVTQSSRYLVKRTGEKVFLECVQDMDHENMFWYRQDPGLGLRLIYFSYDVKMKEKGDIPEGYSVSREKKERFSLILESASTNQTSMYLCASSHKRGFHIQYFGAGTRLSVL.

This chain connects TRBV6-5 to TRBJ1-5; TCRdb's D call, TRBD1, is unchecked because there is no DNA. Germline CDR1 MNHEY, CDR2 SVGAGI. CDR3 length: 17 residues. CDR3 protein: CASSYSHRGGGNQPQHF.

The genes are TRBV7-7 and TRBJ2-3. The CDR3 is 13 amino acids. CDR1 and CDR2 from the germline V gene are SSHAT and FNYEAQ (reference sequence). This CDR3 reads CASSLNVIDTQYF.

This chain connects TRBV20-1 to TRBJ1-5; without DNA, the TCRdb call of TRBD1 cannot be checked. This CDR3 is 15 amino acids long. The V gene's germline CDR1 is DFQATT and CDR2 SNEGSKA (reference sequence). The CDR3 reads CSARRTGDSNQPQHF.

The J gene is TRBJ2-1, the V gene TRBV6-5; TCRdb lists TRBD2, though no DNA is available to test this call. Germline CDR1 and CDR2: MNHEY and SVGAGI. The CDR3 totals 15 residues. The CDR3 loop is CASSYLAGGSNEQFF.

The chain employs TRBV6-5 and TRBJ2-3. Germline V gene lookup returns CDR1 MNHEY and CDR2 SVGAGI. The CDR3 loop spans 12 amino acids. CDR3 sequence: CASSYDTNTQYF.

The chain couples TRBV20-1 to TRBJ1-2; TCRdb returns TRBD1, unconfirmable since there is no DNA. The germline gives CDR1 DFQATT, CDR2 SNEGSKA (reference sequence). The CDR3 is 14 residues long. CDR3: CSARGQGVVYGYTF.

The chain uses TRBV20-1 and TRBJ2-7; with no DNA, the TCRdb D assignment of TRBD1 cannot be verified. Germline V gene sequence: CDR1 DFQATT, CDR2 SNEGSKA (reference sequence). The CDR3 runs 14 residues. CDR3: CSAPKDGVTYEQYF.